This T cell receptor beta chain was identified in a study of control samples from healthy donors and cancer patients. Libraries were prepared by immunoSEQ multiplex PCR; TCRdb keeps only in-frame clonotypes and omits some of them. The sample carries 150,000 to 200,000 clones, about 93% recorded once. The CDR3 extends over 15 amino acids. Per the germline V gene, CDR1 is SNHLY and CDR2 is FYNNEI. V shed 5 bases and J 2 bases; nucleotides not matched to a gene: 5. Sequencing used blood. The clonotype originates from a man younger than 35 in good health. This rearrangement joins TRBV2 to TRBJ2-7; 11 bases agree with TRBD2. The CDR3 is CASSPTSGTTYEQYF. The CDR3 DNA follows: TGTGCCAGCAGTCCGACTAGCGGGACTACCTACGAGCAGTACTTC.